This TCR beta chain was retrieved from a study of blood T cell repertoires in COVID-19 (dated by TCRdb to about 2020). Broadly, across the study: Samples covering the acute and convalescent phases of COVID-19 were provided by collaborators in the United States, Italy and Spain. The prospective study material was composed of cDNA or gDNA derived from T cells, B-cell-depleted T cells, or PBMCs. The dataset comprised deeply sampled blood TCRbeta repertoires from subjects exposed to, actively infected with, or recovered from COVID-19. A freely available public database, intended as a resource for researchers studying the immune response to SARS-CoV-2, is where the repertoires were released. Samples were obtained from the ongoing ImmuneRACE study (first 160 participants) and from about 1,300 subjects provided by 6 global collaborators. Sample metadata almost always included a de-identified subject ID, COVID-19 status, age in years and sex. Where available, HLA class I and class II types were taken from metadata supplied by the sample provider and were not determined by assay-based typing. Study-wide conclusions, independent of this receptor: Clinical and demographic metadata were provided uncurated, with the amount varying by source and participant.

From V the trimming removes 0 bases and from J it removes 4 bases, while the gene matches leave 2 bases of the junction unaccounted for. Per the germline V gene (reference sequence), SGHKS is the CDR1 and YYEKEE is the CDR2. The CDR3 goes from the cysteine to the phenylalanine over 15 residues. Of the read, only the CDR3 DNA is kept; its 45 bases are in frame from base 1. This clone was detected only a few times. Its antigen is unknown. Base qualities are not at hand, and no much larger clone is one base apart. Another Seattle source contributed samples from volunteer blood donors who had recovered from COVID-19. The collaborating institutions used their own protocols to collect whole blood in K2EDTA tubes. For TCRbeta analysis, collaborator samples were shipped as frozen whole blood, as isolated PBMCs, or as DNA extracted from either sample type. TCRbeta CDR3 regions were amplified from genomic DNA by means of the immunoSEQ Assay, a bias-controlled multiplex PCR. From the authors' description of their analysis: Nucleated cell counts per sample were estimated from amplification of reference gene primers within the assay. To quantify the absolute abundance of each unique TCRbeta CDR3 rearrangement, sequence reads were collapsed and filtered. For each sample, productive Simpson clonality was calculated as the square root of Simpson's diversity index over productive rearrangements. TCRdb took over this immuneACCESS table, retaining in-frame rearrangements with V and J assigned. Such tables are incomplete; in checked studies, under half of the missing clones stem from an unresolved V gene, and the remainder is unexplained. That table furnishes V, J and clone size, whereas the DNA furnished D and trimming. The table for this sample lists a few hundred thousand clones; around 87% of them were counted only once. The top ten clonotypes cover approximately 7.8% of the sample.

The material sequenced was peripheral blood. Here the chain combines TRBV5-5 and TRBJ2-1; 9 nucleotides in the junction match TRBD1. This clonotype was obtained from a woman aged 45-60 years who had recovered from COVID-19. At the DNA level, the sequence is TGTGCCAGCAGCTTGGGACAGGGGGGGTACAATGAGCAGTTCTTC. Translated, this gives CASSLGQGGYNEQFF.